These 21 T cell receptor beta chains share one sample of origin, sequenced in a study of control samples from healthy donors and cancer patients. Sequencing used immunoSEQ multiplex PCR; TCRdb keeps in-frame clones, though not all of them. Here the sample spans about 95,000 clones, around 85% being singletons. The sample comprised blood. These TCRs come from a man aged 25 to 40 in good health.

V usage is TRBV5-6 and J usage is TRBJ1-4, with D possibly being TRBD1 (5 bases). Germline values: CDR1 SGHDT, CDR2 YYEEEE. The V gene lost 2 bases and the J gene lost 4 bases, with 12 bases spanning the gap. The CDR3 runs 15 residues. This chain's CDR3 is CASSFERGFNEKLFF. For the CDR3, the DNA is TGTGCCAGCAGCTTCGAACGGGGGTTTAATGAAAAACTGTTTTTT.

V and J are TRBV18 and TRBJ2-3; either TRBD1 or TRBD2 may fit D (7 bases each). CDR3 length: 14 residues. The V gene's germline CDR1 is KGHSH and CDR2 LQKENI. V was trimmed by 3 bases and J by 9 bases, leaving 16 bases between them. The CDR3 coding sequence is TGTGCCAGCTCACCGAGGGAGGGGGCTGAAACGCAGTATTTT. This encodes CASSPREGAETQYF.

The chain is built from TRBV5-4 and TRBJ2-3; D call uncertain. Between the trimmed V and J ends, which lost 3 bases and 4 bases, there was a span of 15 bases. The CDR3 runs 15 residues. Per germline, CDR1 SGHNT and CDR2 YYREEE (reference sequence). CDR3: CASSSDHLPADTQYF. CDR3 nucleotide sequence: TGTGCCAGCAGCTCGGATCACCTACCCGCAGATACGCAGTATTTT.

V is TRBV5-8 and J is TRBJ1-1; no reliable D call. V gave up 0 bases and J gave up 3 bases, with 0 bases separating them. The CDR3 contains 11 residues. CDR1 is SGHTS, CDR2 YDEGEE, per germline. CDR3 bases: TGTGCCAGCAGCTTGGACACTGAAGCTTTCTTT. This encodes CASSLDTEAFF.

The rearrangement links TRBV6-6 to TRBJ1-6; TRBD1 agrees at 11 bases. CDR3 size: 19 residues. The V gene end was trimmed by 5 bases and the J gene end by 0 bases; junction bases not matched to a gene: 9. Germline lookup yields CDR1 MNHNY and CDR2 SVGAGI (reference sequence). The CDR3 spells CASSRAGTGGSSYNSPLHF. For the CDR3, the DNA is TGTGCCAGCAGTCGAGCCGGGACAGGGGGAAGCTCCTATAATTCACCCCTCCACTTT.

V and J are TRBV27 and TRBJ2-7; D assignment may be TRBD1 or TRBD2 (5 bases each). V shed 5 bases and J shed 3 bases, with 11 bases lying between them. The CDR3 contains 13 residues. The germline V gene has CDR1 MNHEY and CDR2 SMNVEV (reference sequence). CDR3 loop: CASSTGRFYEQYF. As DNA, the CDR3 is TGTGCCAGCAGTACGGGACGCTTCTACGAGCAGTACTTC.

This rearrangement joins TRBV2 to TRBJ1-1; D is ambiguous. The CDR3 has 13 residues. The V end was cut by 7 bases, the J end by 7 bases, with 16 bases between. Looked up from germline, CDR1 is SNHLY and CDR2 is FYNNEI. The CDR3 DNA reads as TGTGCCAGCAACCCAAAGATGGGCTTTGAAGCTTTCTTT. It codes for CASNPKMGFEAFF.

The chain is built from TRBV12-3 or TRBV12-4 and TRBJ2-5; D may be TRBD1 (7 bases). The CDR3 sequence is 12 residues long. V lost 2 bases and J lost 7, with 8 bases in between. This CDR3 is CASSLQGGTQYF. In DNA, the CDR3 is TGTGCCAGCAGTTTACAGGGGGGGACCCAGTACTTC.

This chain connects TRBV27 to TRBJ1-3; 7 nucleotides line up with TRBD1. Trimming at V came to 7 bases and at J to 0 bases, leaving 6 bases not matched to a gene. The CDR3 runs to 15 residues. Per germline, CDR1 MNHEY and CDR2 SMNVEV (reference sequence). Written as DNA, the CDR3 is TGTGCCAGCAAACGATACAGGGGCTCTGGAAACACCATATATTTT. Its translation: CASKRYRGSGNTIYF.

The rearrangement links TRBV2 to TRBJ1-3; D remains unclear. The CDR3 covers 11 residues. Looked up from germline, CDR1 is SNHLY and CDR2 is FYNNEI. V was pared by 7 bases and J by 7 bases, with 8 bases between. The CDR3 DNA reads as TGTGCCAGCACCCAGTACAACACCATATATTTT. Its translation: CASTQYNTIYF.

This clone was picked up a small number of times. The gene calls are TRBV10-2 and TRBJ2-7; the D gene is possibly TRBD2 (6 bases). This CDR3 region has 15 residues. Deletions cut 4 bases from V and 1 base from J, with 14 bases between. Germline values: CDR1 WSHSY, CDR2 SAAADI. Written as DNA, the CDR3 is TGCGCCAGCAGTGGACTAGAGGCAGCATCCTACGAGCAGTACTTC. This sequence encodes CASSGLEAASYEQYF.

This chain links TRBV21-1 with TRBJ2-5; the table's D call, TRBD1, was not checked against the DNA. TRBV21-1 is classified as a pseudogene. The CDR3 runs to 14 residues. The CDR3: CASTKPKGKETQYF. CDR3 bases: TGTGCCAGCACCAAGCCTAAGGGGAAAGAGACCCAGTACTTC.

This clone was counted a few times. The J gene is TRBJ2-5, the V gene TRBV6-5, with D possibly being TRBD2 (5 bases). The CDR3 is 13 residues long. The V gene's germline CDR1 is MNHEY and CDR2 SVGAGI. Trimming removed 10 bases from V and 2 bases from J, with 14 bases in between. As DNA, the CDR3 is TGTGCCACTACTAAAACTAGGCAAGAGACCCAGTACTTC. Translation: CATTKTRQETQYF.

This clone was seen a handful of times. The chain carries TRBV19 and TRBJ2-7, with D perhaps matching TRBD1 or TRBD2 (5 bases each). Germline values: CDR1 LNHDA, CDR2 SQIVND (reference sequence). V lost 2 bases and J lost 2, with 16 bases in between. The CDR3 is 16 amino acids. CDR3 in DNA: TGTGCCAGTAGTATATCGGGACGTTTAGGGACCTACGAGCAGTACTTC. It codes for CASSISGRLGTYEQYF.

This chain joins TRBV7-7 and TRBJ2-3; 7 bases agree with TRBD2. CDR1 is SSHAT, CDR2 FNYEAQ, per germline (reference sequence). The CDR3 loop spans 15 amino acids. V lost 5 bases and J lost 5; bases outside the gene matches: 10. In nucleotides, the CDR3 is TGTGCCAGCAGCCCGGGGGGTAGCGGTATAGATACGCAGTATTTT. It encodes CASSPGGSGIDTQYF. Combining the CDR3 with reference TRBV7-7 and TRBJ2-3 gives the whole variable domain GAGVSQSPRYKVTKRGQDVTLRCDPISSHATLYWYQQALGQGPEFLTYFNYEAQPDKSGLPSDRFSAERPEGSISTLTIQRTEQRDSAMYRCASSPGGSGIDTQYFGPGTRLTVL.

This clone was picked up one time. This sequence joins TRBV7-9 and TRBJ2-2, with unresolved D. The germline V gene encodes CDR1 SEHNR and CDR2 FQNEAQ (reference sequence). Trimming removed 4 bases from V and 6 bases from J, with 6 bases in between. CDR3 length equals 12 residues. CDR3 residues: CASSYIAGELFF. The CDR3 nucleotides are TGTGCCAGCAGCTATATTGCCGGGGAGCTGTTTTTT.

The V call is TRBV10-1, the J call TRBJ2-1; D unclear. The germline V gene has CDR1 WNHNN and CDR2 SYGVQD (reference sequence). V was clipped by 0 bases and J by 3 bases, with 6 bases between them. The CDR3 length is 14 residues. CDR3: CASSESSGYNEQFF. In nucleotides, the CDR3 is TGCGCCAGCAGTGAGTCATCAGGCTACAATGAGCAGTTCTTC.

The CDR3 reads CAISESGQGRGYTF. The DNA for the CDR3 is TGTGCCATCAGTGAGTCGGGTCAGGGCCGTGGCTACACCTTC. The genes are TRBV10-3 and TRBJ1-2; D may be TRBD1 (5 bases). V lost 0 bases to trimming and J lost 7 bases, with 12 bases between them. The CDR3 has 14 residues. CDR1 and CDR2 from the germline V gene are ENHRY and SYGVKD.

The chain uses TRBV14 and TRBJ2-2, with D possibly TRBD2 on 7 matching bases. Germline V gives CDR1 SGHDN, CDR2 FVKESK. The CDR3 covers 18 residues. The V and J ends lost 4 bases and 2 bases respectively, with 20 bases between them. Written as DNA, the CDR3 is TGTGCCAGCAGCCGCTGGGCAAGGCGGGGGCCCAACACCGGGGAGCTGTTTTTT. Translated, it gives CASSRWARRGPNTGELFF.

This clone came up once. This chain joins TRBV5-1 and TRBJ2-7; 7 bases agree with TRBD1. The germline V gene has CDR1 SGHRS and CDR2 YFSETQ. J was trimmed by 3 bases and V by 0 bases; bases with no gene match: 9. The CDR3 is 16 amino acids. The CDR3 nucleotides read TGCGCCAGCAGCTTGGTTTCCGAGACAGGGAACTACGAGCAGTACTTC. This encodes CASSLVSETGNYEQYF.

The chain uses TRBV6-1 and TRBJ1-3, with 8 bases aligning to TRBD1. This CDR3 contains 16 residues. Losses at the gene ends were 3 bases for V and 7 bases for J; bases not matched to a gene: 11. In germline, CDR1 is MNHNS, CDR2 SASEGT. CDR3 protein: CASSEIGQGAGNTIYF. Here the CDR3 DNA reads TGTGCCAGCAGTGAGATAGGGCAGGGGGCCGGTAACACCATATATTTT.